The 18 T cell receptor beta chains listed next were all sequenced from one sample in a study of shared clonotypes between healthy human individuals. Naive CD8 cells comprised CD45RO-negative, CCR7-positively selected cells, excluding terminally differentiated effector memory CD45RA+ cells. Libraries were prepared by immunoSEQ multiplex PCR; TCRdb keeps only in-frame clonotypes and omits some of them. The sample records nearly 2 million clones, about 95% being singletons. Sequenced: naive CD8+ T cells sorted from blood. The source is a young man in good health.

The chain links TRBV10-3 to TRBJ2-7, with TRBD1 identical over 9 bases. Germline values: CDR1 ENHRY, CDR2 SYGVKD. Trimming at V came to 5 bases and at J to 0 bases, leaving 8 bases not matched to a gene. The CDR3 sequence is 16 residues long. Here the CDR3 reads CAISSGQGGTSYEQYF. The CDR3 DNA sequence: TGTGCCATCAGTTCGGGACAGGGAGGGACCTCCTACGAGCAGTACTTC.

The V and J genes are TRBV6-5 and TRBJ2-7, with TRBD2 as a possible D gene (5 bases). V was shortened by 6 bases and J by 5 bases, with 11 bases between the two germline ends. This CDR3 spans 12 amino acids. CDR1 and CDR2 (germline): MNHEY, SVGAGI. This CDR3 is CASRNRGDEQYF. CDR3 bases: TGTGCCAGCAGAAACCGGGGAGACGAGCAGTACTTC.

This chain connects TRBV12-5 to TRBJ2-3, with 16 bases aligning to TRBD2. Trimming at V came to 5 bases and at J to 5 bases, leaving 7 bases not matched to a gene. This CDR3 region has 17 residues. The V gene's germline CDR1 is LGHNT and CDR2 FRNRAP. The CDR3 protein is CASGPKGLAGGRDTQYF. The CDR3 DNA follows: TGTGCTAGTGGTCCCAAGGGACTAGCGGGAGGGCGAGATACGCAGTATTTT.

The rearrangement links TRBV7-3 to TRBJ2-1; 7 bases agree with TRBD1. V shed 1 base and J 2 bases; nucleotides not matched to a gene: 5. This CDR3 region has 16 residues. The germline CDR1 and CDR2 sequences are SGHTA and FQGTGA. This CDR3 reads CASSLKAQGAYNEQFF. Written as DNA, the CDR3 is TGTGCCAGCAGCTTAAAAGCGCAGGGGGCCTACAATGAGCAGTTCTTC.

This clone has just one count. The CDR3 DNA reads as TGCGCCAGCAGCCAAGATTCCGGGCCGGGTGGGGTTGAAAAACTGTTTTTT. Protein sequence: CASSQDSGPGGVEKLFF. The rearrangement uses TRBV4-3 and TRBJ1-4, with D uncertain. Per germline, CDR1 LGHNA and CDR2 YSLEER. V was pared by 0 bases and J by 7 bases, with 18 bases between. The CDR3 loop spans 17 amino acids.

This clone has just one count. The V call is TRBV10-3, the J call TRBJ2-7, with D perhaps TRBD1 (6 bases). The CDR3 sequence is 14 residues long. The germline gives CDR1 ENHRY, CDR2 SYGVKD. The V and J ends lost 10 bases and 0 bases respectively, with 16 bases between them. CDR3 region: CATGQPFSSYEQYF. The CDR3 region has the DNA TGTGCCACCGGACAGCCCTTCAGCTCCTACGAGCAGTACTTC.

The J gene is TRBJ2-7, the V gene TRBV6-1, with 8 bases that match TRBD2. There are 16 residues in the CDR3. The trim removed 1 base at V and 3 bases at J, leaving 8 bases unmatched. The germline V gene encodes CDR1 MNHNS and CDR2 SASEGT. CDR3 sequence reads: CASSEGSGGYLYEQYF. CDR3 nucleotide sequence: TGTGCCAGCAGTGAAGGGAGCGGGGGATATCTCTACGAGCAGTACTTC.

The chain is built from TRBV11-2 and TRBJ2-3; 9 nucleotides match TRBD2. The CDR3 runs 17 residues. V lost 5 bases to trimming and J lost 0 bases; unmatched junction nucleotides: 9. Germline-derived CDR1 and CDR2 are SGHAT and FQNNGV. The CDR3 DNA reads TGTGCCAGCAGCCCAGGACTAGCGAGCACAAGCACAGATACGCAGTATTTT. Protein product: CASSPGLASTSTDTQYF.

A single count supports this clone. V usage is TRBV7-4 and J usage is TRBJ2-1, with 9 bases identical to TRBD1. The CDR3 has 16 amino acids. The germline V gene has CDR1 SGHVT and CDR2 SQSDAQ. With 1 base clipped from V and 7 bases from J, the junction kept 8 bases outside the gene matches. CDR3 sequence: CASSLDAGQGRNEQFF. Written as DNA, the CDR3 is TGTGCCAGCAGCTTAGACGCAGGACAGGGGAGGAATGAGCAGTTCTTC.

This chain joins TRBV9 and TRBJ2-7; 7 bases fit TRBD2. J lost 3 bases, V lost 1 base, and 7 bases had no gene match. Per germline, CDR1 SGDLS and CDR2 YYNGEE. CDR3 length: 15 amino acids. CDR3 loop: CASSVKSGEVYEQYF. CDR3 sequence (DNA): TGTGCCAGCAGCGTAAAAAGCGGGGAGGTCTACGAGCAGTACTTC.

This clone was seen a single time. The V gene is TRBV10-1, the J gene TRBJ2-3; TRBD2 aligns across 8 bases. Germline lookup yields CDR1 WNHNN and CDR2 SYGVQD (reference sequence). This CDR3 spans 13 amino acids. V lost 10 bases, J lost 1 base, and 4 bases stayed unmatched. CDR3 amino acids: CATGGQGTDTQYF. The CDR3 bases are TGCGCCACGGGAGGGCAGGGCACAGATACGCAGTATTTT.

V is TRBV13 and J is TRBJ2-3; TRBD2 matches at 9 bases. V gave up 6 bases and J gave up 4 bases; unmatched junction bases: 11. The CDR3 totals 16 residues. CDR1 and CDR2 from the germline V gene are PRHDT and FYEKMQ (reference sequence). The CDR3 region has the DNA TGTGCCAGCAGATTCGAGGCGGGAGGGCCGGCAGATACGCAGTATTTT. It codes for CASRFEAGGPADTQYF.

The rearrangement uses TRBV5-4 and TRBJ2-7; 9 bases map to TRBD2. The CDR3 has 15 residues. Trimming at V came to 3 bases and at J to 2 bases, leaving 6 bases not matched to a gene. Germline V gene lookup returns CDR1 SGHNT and CDR2 YYREEE (reference sequence). The DNA of the CDR3 is TGTGCCAGCAGCTCGGTAGCGGGGGCTGCCTACGAGCAGTACTTC. This encodes CASSSVAGAAYEQYF.

A remark on this clone: This same CDR3 is encoded by further DNA sequences in the sample. The chain combines TRBV7-8 with TRBJ1-6, with 7 positions matching TRBD1. J was trimmed by 8 bases and V by 1 base; bases with no gene match: 2. This CDR3 has 14 residues. Germline CDR1 reads SGHVS; CDR2 reads FQNEAQ. The CDR3 DNA is TGTGCCAGCAGCTTAGGTACAGGGGATTCACCCCTCCACTTT. Its translation is CASSLGTGDSPLHF. Full variable domain (missing parts from reference TRBV7-8 and TRBJ1-6): GAGVSQSPRYKVAKRGQDVALRCDPISGHVSLFWYQQALGQGPEFLTYFQNEAQLDKSGLPSDRFFAERPEGSVSTLKIQRTQQEDSAVYLCASSLGTGDSPLHFGNGTRLTVT.

The CDR3 DNA reads TGTGCCTGCACAGGGGAGGAAAAACTGTTTTTT. The encoded protein is CACTGEEKLFF. V usage is TRBV30 and J usage is TRBJ1-4, with 7 bases fitting TRBD1. The CDR3 spans 11 residues. Trimming removed 6 bases from V and 8 bases from J; junction bases left unmatched: 3. Per the germline V gene, CDR1 is GTSNPN and CDR2 is SVGIG (reference sequence).

Only a few counts were recorded for this clone. CDR3 nucleotides: TGTGCCAGCAGCCCATGGACAGGGGGCCTGACTGAAGCTTTCTTT. Translated: CASSPWTGGLTEAFF. The chain combines TRBV7-9 with TRBJ1-1, with 11 nucleotides matching TRBD1. The CDR3 extends over 15 amino acids. Per germline, CDR1 SEHNR and CDR2 FQNEAQ (reference sequence). V shed 5 bases, J shed 5 bases, and the junction held 7 bases outside the gene matches.

This rearrangement joins TRBV27 to TRBJ2-3, with 11 bases identical to TRBD2. J lost 5 bases, V lost 7 bases, and 11 bases had no gene match. Germline V gene lookup returns CDR1 MNHEY and CDR2 SMNVEV (reference sequence). CDR3 length: 16 amino acids. The DNA of the CDR3 is TGTGCCAGCACTCCATTAGCGGGAGGGCCAGGAGATACGCAGTATTTT. Translating gives CASTPLAGGPGDTQYF.

J is TRBJ1-5 and V is TRBV10-3; D might be TRBD1 (6 bases). The CDR3 runs to 13 residues. Trimming shortened V by 7 bases and J by 6 bases, and 13 bases separated the two germline ends. Germline CDR1 reads ENHRY; CDR2 reads SYGVKD. In DNA form, the CDR3 reads TGTGCCATCACCACAGGGTTGGGTCAGCCCCAGCATTTT. Translation: CAITTGLGQPQHF.